This TCR beta chain is from a study of blood T cell repertoires in COVID-19 (dated by TCRdb to about 2020). Concerning the study at large: Samples from collaborators originated in the United States, Italy and Spain and spanned both the acute and convalescent phases of COVID-19. The material from the prospective study consisted of cDNA or gDNA derived from T cells, B-cell-depleted T cells, or PBMCs. Deeply sampled blood TCRbeta repertoires from subjects exposed to, actively infected with, or recovered from COVID-19 were included in the dataset. The repertoires were released in a freely available public database intended as a resource for research on the immune response to SARS-CoV-2. The samples were drawn from the first 160 participants of the ongoing ImmuneRACE study and from 1,200 or so subjects provided by 6 global collaborators. Nearly every sample came with metadata listing a de-identified subject ID, COVID-19 status, age in years and sex. Where available, HLA class I and class II types were taken from metadata supplied by the sample provider and were not determined by assay-based typing. What the authors observed across the whole study: The amount of clinical and demographic metadata varied by source and participant and was provided uncurated.

The germline V gene (reference sequence) specifies LNHDA as CDR1 and SQIVND as CDR2. Germline trimming: 2 bases from V, 7 bases from J; junction bases outside gene matches: 9. The CDR3 covers 15 residues, taking in both the cysteine and the phenylalanine. This entry keeps only the CDR3 DNA: 45 bases, framed from base 1. Enrolling through a virtual design, the prospective study's participants ranged in age from roughly 18 to 95 years and lived across 24 United States geographic areas. Cohort assignment in the prospective study relied on participant-reported clinical history from a screening survey and a study questionnaire. Exposed participants were defined as having been in contact with someone with a PCR-confirmed or clinician-diagnosed COVID-19 case within 2 weeks of study entry. Each participant in the prospective study had whole blood, serum and a nasopharyngeal or oropharyngeal swab collected by mobile phlebotomists. Over a 2-month period, participants in the prospective study had the option of providing additional blood draws and questionnaires. Blood samples from the prospective study were shipped frozen or at room temperature prior to DNA extraction.

This clone appeared a single time. What this receptor recognizes is not known. The input lacks base qualities; no much larger clone sits a single base away. The immunoSEQ Assay, a bias-controlled multiplex PCR, was used to amplify TCRbeta CDR3 regions from genomic DNA. Concerning the study's data processing: The number of nucleated cells in each sample was estimated from the amplification of reference gene primers within the assay. Sequence reads were collapsed and filtered to measure the absolute abundance of every unique TCRbeta CDR3 rearrangement. Productive Simpson clonality was computed per sample as the square root of Simpson's diversity index over productive rearrangements. TCRdb provides this immuneACCESS table in a form limited to in-frame rearrangements. Some clones are lacking; in checked studies, under half of them reflect an unresolved V gene, and why the rest are absent is not known. For V, J and clone size, that table is used; D and trimming come from the DNA. For this sample there are approximately 300,000 clones; approximately 91% appear just once. 3.5% to 5% of the sample goes to the ten largest clones.

The TCR sequence derives from a woman aged 25 to 45 who had been exposed to COVID-19. The sequence is built from TRBV19 and TRBJ1-2, with 8 bases in between that match TRBD1. Sequenced material: PBMCs or T cells enriched from blood (not recorded which). This receptor has the CDR3 CASSIIGRGPLGYTF. The DNA sequence reads TGTGCCAGTAGTATAATTGGCAGGGGGCCTCTTGGCTACACCTTC.